Following are 3 T cell receptor beta chains from one sample sequenced in a study of T cell responses to AZD1222 COVID-19 vaccine (dated by TCRdb to about 2021). Library preparation employed the immunoSEQ multiplex PCR assay. Drawn from immuneACCESS, this table holds only the in-frame rearrangements with V and J called that TCRdb kept. Clones are partly lost; checked studies trace under half to an unresolved V gene and leave the rest unexplained. A total of 100,000 or so clones appear in this sample, about 88% of them only once. The top ten constitute more than 9% of the sample. Reading the label with the study, this specimen's time point is: baseline before first vaccination. This material consisted of peripheral blood, taken on day 0 of AZD1222 vaccination. The receptors here all came from an adult in good health.

This chain uses TRBV23-1 with TRBJ2-7; D possibly corresponds to TRBD1 (6 bases). TRBV23-1 is identified as an open reading frame with a role that is uncertain. The CDR3 is made up of 15 amino acids. The V and J ends lost 4 bases and 6 bases respectively, with 19 bases between them. CDR3 bases: TGCGCCAGCAGTCGAGCCGACAGATTAGGGGGCGAGCAGTACTTC. It encodes CASSRADRLGGEQYF.

V and J are TRBV30 and TRBJ2-1; TRBD1 matches 9 bases. CDR3 length: 13 amino acids. V gave up 5 bases and J gave up 4 bases; unmatched junction bases: 3. Germline-derived CDR1 and CDR2 are GTSNPN and SVGIG (reference sequence). The CDR3 nucleotides read TGTGCCTGGTCACAGGGGGCTTACAATGAGCAGTTCTTC. This encodes CAWSQGAYNEQFF.

The chain uses TRBV6-1 and TRBJ1-5; D gene ambiguous. The germline gives CDR1 MNHNS, CDR2 SASEGT. This CDR3 spans 16 amino acids. V was shortened by 3 bases and J by 0 bases, with 12 bases between the two germline ends. In DNA, the CDR3 is TGTGCCAGCAGTGATACGAGAACACTTAGCAATCAGCCCCAGCATTTT. Translating gives CASSDTRTLSNQPQHF.